This TCR beta chain is drawn from a study of T-cell memory formation after mild COVID-19 (dated by TCRdb to the early 2020s). General notes on the study: TCR sequence clusters from the two donors were largely donor specific. The cohort was made up of two young adult volunteers, one female and one male, who were previously healthy. In two donors, T-cell clones that expanded and contracted after mild COVID-19 were followed by sequencing TCRalpha and TCRbeta repertoires longitudinally.

V is cut by 5 bases and J by 4 bases, and the space between the germline ends is 19 bases. Including the terminal cysteine and phenylalanine, the CDR3 comprises 16 residues. Just the 48-base CDR3 DNA is kept, in frame starting at base 1. Reading the germline V gene (reference sequence) gives CDR1 SEHNR and CDR2 FQNEAQ. Ficoll-Paque density gradient centrifugation was the method used to isolate PBMCs. With regard to this clonotype: No cognate antigen has been identified for it. No clone much larger than this one lies a single base away; base qualities are absent.

Reads for this sample came from an Illumina NovaSeq 6000. Using 5'RACE with constant-segment primers, TCRalpha and TCRbeta cDNA libraries were constructed, with sample barcodes and unique molecular identifiers added in the process. Trizol reagent was used to extract RNA from every sample. Libraries were amplified in two PCR steps, with a second sample barcode and Illumina TruSeq adapters added in the second step. The libraries were sequenced on an Illumina NovaSeq using 2 x 150 bp paired-end reads. In the paper's pipeline: Reads were demultiplexed and collapsed into UMI-guided consensus sequences with migec v1.2.7. With mixcr v2.1.11, UMI consensuses were aligned to TRA and TRB V and J templates and assembled into clonotypes. Expanded or contracted clonotypes were those called significant by both edgeR and NoisET, with noise models trained on biological replicates. For edgeR calls, a false discovery rate-adjusted p below 0.01 and a log2 fold-change threshold of 1 were applied. As an exploratory analysis of dynamics, PCA with hierarchical clustering was applied to max-normalized trajectories of the 1000 most abundant clonotypes. Separately sequenced CD4+ and CD8+ repertoires were used to assign a CD4 or CD8 phenotype to each responding clone. TCRdb reworked the public reads: Q25 trimming with fastp, MiXCR clone assembly, productive beta chains retained. Identical CDR3 protein sequences are pooled into one entry, listed with their most common genes and DNA. It is TCRdb's table, rather than the study itself, that gives the V and J calls and clone size. The sample includes some 210,000 distinct CDR3 sequences, with 15% to 20% observed a single time. In total, the top ten clones hold roughly 2.3% of the sample.

The full study reports these points: From day 15 to 85, contracting clones showed balanced CD4/CD8 phenotypes, whereas a second wave of clones that expanded from day 15 to 37 leaned towards CD4+. Some responding clones were found in pre-infection memory, which suggests that pre-existing cross-reactive memory T cells took part in the SARS-CoV-2 response. SARS-CoV-2 specificity was not confirmed for the second-wave clones peaking on day 37. Only two mild cases were covered by the study, and larger cohorts that include severe cases with pre-infection samples were considered necessary. Contracting CD4+ clones appeared mostly in the CM and EM memory subsets, whereas CD8+ clones were enriched in EMRA.

In this chain, TRBV7-9 is recombined with TRBJ2-3; 5 matching bases give a weak D call of TRBD2. The origin of this receptor is an adult woman who had mild COVID-19 (a few samples of this study predate the infection). The sample titles of this study are shuffled in the database, so cell type and time point are left out; the donor was told from shared clones. Sequencing was performed on PBMCs or a T cell subset sorted from them (not recorded which). Here the CDR3 is given as CASSRGPWVPPDTQYF. The DNA reads TGTGCCAGCAGCCGCGGGCCCTGGGTCCCTCCAGATACGCAGTATTTT.